Given below is one T cell receptor beta chain in context. Its antigen is unknown. Healthy Caucasian donors formed the entire cohort. The sample comes from a study of identical twins. Study-wide points: Models predicted too little out-of-frame TCR alpha sharing in monozygotic twins.

The CDR3 extends over 17 amino acids. The ends lost 3 bases at V and 0 bases at J; junction bases unmatched: 8. The germline gives CDR1 LGHNA, CDR2 YNFKEQ. TCRdb processed the 5' RACE reads anew with MiXCR; each CDR3 protein has one entry. The sample contains around 220,000 distinct CDR3 sequences, roughly 13% of which appear only once. The genes are TRBV4-2 and TRBJ2-3; 8 bases agree with TRBD2. The source is a woman aged 18-29 years in good health. The sample was memory (CD45RO+) T cells sorted from blood. CDR3 residues: CASSHGGARSSTDTQYF. For the CDR3, the DNA is TGTGCCAGCAGCCACGGGGGGGCTAGAAGCAGCACAGATACGCAGTATTTT.